These T cell receptor beta chains were read from a single sample in a study of blood T cell repertoires in COVID-19. The table came from immunoSEQ multiplex PCR; TCRdb's copy has only in-frame clones and leaves some out. The table includes under 35,000 clones, over 70% detected once. The specimen was peripheral blood. These receptors all come from a man aged 80 or over with acute or convalescent COVID-19. Each CDR3 is given with its conserved first and last residue. Fields, in order: J gene, D gene, V gene, clone size, CDR3 DNA, CDR3 protein. D genes are given only for firm matches. Size tells how often a clone was seen (once, few, many) or the class of an expanded clone, and some rows leave it out.

TRBJ1-1 | - | TRBV7-9 | few | TGTGCCAGCAGCTTAGGGGAACAGGGATATGCTTTCTTT | CASSLGEQGYAFF
TRBJ1-3 | TRBD1 | TRBV2 | - | TGTGCCAGCAGTGGGAGACAGGGCCTTTTCTCTGGAAACACCATATATTTT | CASSGRQGLFSGNTIYF
TRBJ1-3 | TRBD1 | TRBV9 | - | TGTGCCAGCAGTGAGCAAACAGGGGGCACTGGAAACACCATATATTTT | CASSEQTGGTGNTIYF
TRBJ2-1 | TRBD1 | TRBV6-5 | - | TGTGCCAGCAGTCAACAGGGGTTTAACAACAATGAGCAGTTCTTC | CASSQQGFNNNEQFF
TRBJ1-4 | TRBD1 | TRBV5-1 | - | TGCGCCAGCAGTCCCAGGACAGGGGTCCCAACTAATGAAAAACTGTTTTTT | CASSPRTGVPTNEKLFF
TRBJ1-2 | TRBD1 | TRBV2 | - | TGTGCCGGGACAGGGGAGGTTGGCTATGGCTACACCTTC | CAGTGEVGYGYTF
TRBJ2-3 | TRBD2 | TRBV7-3 | - | TGTGCCAGCAGCTTCGATAGCGGGGTTGGCACAGATACGCAGTATTTT | CASSFDSGVGTDTQYF
TRBJ2-1 | TRBD2 | TRBV7-2 | - | TGTGCCAGCACGTCTAGCGGGTACAATGAGCAGTTCTTC | CASTSSGYNEQFF
TRBJ2-7 | - | TRBV5-1 | many | TGCGCCAGCAACTCACTAGGTAGTGTATACGAGCAGTACTTC | CASNSLGSVYEQYF
TRBJ1-1 | - | TRBV6-2/TRBV6-3 | - | TGTGCCAGCAGTTTTCGCAGGGGCACCACTGAAGCTTTCTTT | CASSFRRGTTEAFF
TRBJ2-7 | - | TRBV6-5 | - | TGTGCCAGCACTCGGAGAGGTGGGTCCTACGAGCAGTACTTC | CASTRRGGSYEQYF
TRBJ2-1 | TRBD2 | TRBV27 | once | TGTGCCAGCAGCCGAAACCCCGGGCGGGGGGTTGGAGGGAATGAGCAGTTCTTC | CASSRNPGRGVGGNEQFF
TRBJ2-5 | - | TRBV15 | medium-sized | TGTGCCACCAGCAGAGCTCGAGGGAGGACTCAAGAGACCCAGTACTTC | CATSRARGRTQETQYF
TRBJ2-7 | TRBD1 | TRBV9 | medium-sized | TGTGCCAGCAGCGCAGAGACAGGGTCAACCTACGAGCAGTACTTC | CASSAETGSTYEQYF